The T cell receptor beta chain described here comes from a study of T cell repertoires in cytomegalovirus infection. For the study at large: Matching HLA type and CMV infection were both indicated by public TCR beta signatures. Regarding the study as a whole: HLA-C-restricted TCR beta clonotypes specific for CMV led the ex vivo response.

Trimming left V 8 bases short and J 5 bases short, with 18 bases between. This CDR3 is built from 14 residues. Germline V gene lookup returns CDR1 SGHTA and CDR2 FQGNSA. TCRdb reprocessed the reads via MiXCR and lists one record per CDR3 protein. The sample holds 600,000 to 700,000 distinct CDR3 sequences, around a third seen once. Note on this clonotype: No antigen is known for it.

The source was cultured PBMCs, collected from culture after CMV antigen stimulation. The clonotype originates from a human donor in good health (CMV status not recorded). Some clones in this sample may be carry-over from other donors' samples. The J gene is TRBJ2-5, the V gene TRBV7-2; D gene unclear. Here the CDR3 reads CASRDPRNEETQYF. The CDR3 bases are TGTGCCAGCCGAGACCCCCGAAACGAGGAGACCCAGTACTTC.